This entry concerns a single T cell receptor (beta chain). Antigen unknown. The entry originates in a study of T cell responses to AZD1222 COVID-19 vaccine. Sequencing used immunoSEQ multiplex PCR; TCRdb keeps in-frame clones, though not all of them. The sample has 150,000 or so clones; around 85% are singletons. V shed 4 bases, J shed 3 bases, and the junction held 11 bases outside the gene matches. CDR3 length: 16 residues. From germline, CDR1 is LGHDT and CDR2 YNNKEL (reference sequence). The study's findings and limits: Spike-wide coverage was observed for vaccine-associated CD4 TCRs, with dominant responses at 160-218 and 743-854. Spike-specific TCR breadth and depth both grew after two AZD1222 doses. After the peak T cell response, and only then, were repertoires sampled.

The chain combines TRBV3-1 (or the pseudogene TRBV3-2) with TRBJ1-2, with 7 bases aligning to TRBD1. Material: peripheral blood, obtained on day 0 of MenACWY control vaccination. The TCR comes from an adult in good health. This chain's CDR3 is CASSLRGRGFDYGYTF. The CDR3 bases are TGTGCCAGCAGCCTTAGGGGCAGGGGGTTCGACTATGGCTACACCTTC.